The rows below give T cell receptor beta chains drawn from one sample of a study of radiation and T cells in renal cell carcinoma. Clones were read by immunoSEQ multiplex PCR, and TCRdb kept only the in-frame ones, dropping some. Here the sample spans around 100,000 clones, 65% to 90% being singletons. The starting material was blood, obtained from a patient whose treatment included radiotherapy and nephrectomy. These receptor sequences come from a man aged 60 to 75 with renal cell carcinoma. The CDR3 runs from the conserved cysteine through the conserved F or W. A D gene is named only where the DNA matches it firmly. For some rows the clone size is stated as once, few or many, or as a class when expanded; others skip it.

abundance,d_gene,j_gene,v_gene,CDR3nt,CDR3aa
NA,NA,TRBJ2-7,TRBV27,TGTGCCAGCAGTTTAGCGGGGACAACCTACGAGCAGTACTTC,CASSLAGTTYEQYF
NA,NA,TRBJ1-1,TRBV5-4,TGTGCCAGCAGCTTCCCCAACCGCCCTGCTGAAGCTTTCTTT,CASSFPNRPAEAFF
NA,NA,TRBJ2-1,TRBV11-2,TGTGCCAGCAGCTTGGGACCGCCGCAGAGTGAGCAGTTCTTC,CASSLGPPQSEQFF
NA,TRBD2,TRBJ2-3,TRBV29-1,TGCAGCGCCCAAATTCTAGCGGGAGGCCTCGATACGCAGTATTTT,CSAQILAGGLDTQYF
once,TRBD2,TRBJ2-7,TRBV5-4,TGTGCCAGCAGCTTGGCCGGTACGCGGGAGGCGGGGGAGCAGTACTTC,CASSLAGTREAGEQYF
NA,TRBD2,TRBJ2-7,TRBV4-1,TGCGCCAGCGGATTCCCCGGGACTACCGCCTACGAGCAGTACTTC,CASGFPGTTAYEQYF
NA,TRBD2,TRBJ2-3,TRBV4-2,TGTGCCAGCGGTAGCGGGATTACTAGCACAGATACGCAGTATTTT,CASGSGITSTDTQYF
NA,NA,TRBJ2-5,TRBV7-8,TGTGCCAGCAGCCCGTACTCAGCGACGAGACAAGAGACCCAGTACTTC,CASSPYSATRQETQYF
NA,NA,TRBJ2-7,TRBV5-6,TGTGCCAGCAGCTTGGGGGGGCCTTCCTACGAGCAGTACTTC,CASSLGGPSYEQYF
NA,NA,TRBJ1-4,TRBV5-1,TGCGCCAGCAGCTTGGGGCGGGGCAGGGAAGGAGAAAAACTGTTTTTT,CASSLGRGREGEKLFF
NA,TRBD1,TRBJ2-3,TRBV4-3,TGCGCCAGCAGCCACCACCCCCACAGGGGAAGCACAGATACGCAGTATTTT,CASSHHPHRGSTDTQYF
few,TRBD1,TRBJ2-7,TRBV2,TGTGCCAGCAAATACAGGGCGAGGACAGGGGAGAACGAGCAGTACTTC,CASKYRARTGENEQYF
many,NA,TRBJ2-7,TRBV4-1,TGCGCCAGCAGCCAAGATGGGGACGAGCAGTACTTC,CASSQDGDEQYF
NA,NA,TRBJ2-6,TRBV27,TGTGCCAGCAGTGCTAGGACAGCCCTAGTGGGGGCCAACGTCCTGACTTTC,CASSARTALVGANVLTF
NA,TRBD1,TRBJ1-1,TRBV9,TGTGCCAGCAGCACCGGACAGGGGGTAGGCACTGAAGCTTTCTTT,CASSTGQGVGTEAFF
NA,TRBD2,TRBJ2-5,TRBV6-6,TGTGCCAGCAGCCCGGGACTAGCGACCCAAGAGACCCAGTACTTC,CASSPGLATQETQYF
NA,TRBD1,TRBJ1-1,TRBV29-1,TGCAGCGTGGGACAGGGCAGGATGAACACTGAAGCTTTCTTT,CSVGQGRMNTEAFF
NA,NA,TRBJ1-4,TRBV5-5,TGTGCCAGCAGCTTGGGGGGCAAGGCTAATGAAAAACTGTTTTTT,CASSLGGKANEKLFF
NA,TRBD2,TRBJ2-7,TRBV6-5,TGTGCCAGCAGGGCGGGGCGGGGGATATCCTACGAGCAGTACTTC,CASRAGRGISYEQYF
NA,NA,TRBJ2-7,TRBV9,TGTGCCAGCAGCGCCCGACCAGGGGGGGAGCAGTACTTC,CASSARPGGEQYF
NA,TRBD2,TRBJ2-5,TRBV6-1,TGTGCCAGCGAATTGGGACTAGCAATAGAGACCCAGTACTTC,CASELGLAIETQYF
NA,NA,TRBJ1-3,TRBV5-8,TGTGCCAGCAGCTCCGATCGTTCTGGAAACACCATATATTTT,CASSSDRSGNTIYF
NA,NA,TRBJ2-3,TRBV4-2,TGTGCCAGCAGCCAAGACAGGCTCCTCACAGATACGCAGTATTTT,CASSQDRLLTDTQYF
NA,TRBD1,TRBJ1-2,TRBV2,TGTGCCAGCAGTGTAGGCAGGGGGCGAAACACCTTC,CASSVGRGRNTF
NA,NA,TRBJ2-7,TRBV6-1,TGTGCCAGCCTGGGCGGAATTGGTTACGAGCAGTACTTC,CASLGGIGYEQYF
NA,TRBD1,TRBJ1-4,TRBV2,TGTGCCAGCAACTTACAGGGGGCGGATGAAAAACTGTTTTTT,CASNLQGADEKLFF
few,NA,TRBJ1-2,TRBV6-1,TGTGCCAGCAGTGAAACGGGGTATGGCTACACCTTC,CASSETGYGYTF
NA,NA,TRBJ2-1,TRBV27,TGTGCCAGCAGTTTATCGTGGCGGGAAACCTACAATGAGCAGTTCTTC,CASSLSWRETYNEQFF
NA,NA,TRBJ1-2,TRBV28,TGTGCCAGCAGTTTTCTGTCTGTCGGCTACACCTTC,CASSFLSVGYTF
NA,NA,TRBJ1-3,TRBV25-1,TGTGCCAGCAGCGACTTAGGGACTGTCCGAAACACCATATATTTT,CASSDLGTVRNTIYF
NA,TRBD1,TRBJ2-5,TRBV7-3,TGTGCCAGCAGCCGTTCAGGGGGCGGAGAGACCCAGTACTTC,CASSRSGGGETQYF
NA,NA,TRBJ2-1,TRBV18,TGTGCCAGCTCACCACTTGTGGGCCGTAACAATGAGCAGTTCTTC,CASSPLVGRNNEQFF
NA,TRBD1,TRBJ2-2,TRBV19,TGTGCCAGTAGTCCGTGGGACAGGGTAGCCGGGGAGCTGTTTTTT,CASSPWDRVAGELFF
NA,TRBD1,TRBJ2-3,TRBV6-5,TGTGCCAGCAGTTACTCGACAGGGATGAACACAGATACGCAGTATTTT,CASSYSTGMNTDTQYF
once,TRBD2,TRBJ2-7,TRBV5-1,TGCGCCAGCAGCTTGAAGTTAGCGGGAGGGTACGAGCAGTACTTC,CASSLKLAGGYEQYF
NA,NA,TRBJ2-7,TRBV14,TGTGCCAGCAGCCCAGGGGTCGGAAACTACGAGCAGTACTTC,CASSPGVGNYEQYF
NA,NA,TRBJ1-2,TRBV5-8,TGTGCCAGCAGCACGGGACCTTTTTGGGGCTACACCTTC,CASSTGPFWGYTF
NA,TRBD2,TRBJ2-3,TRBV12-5,TGTGCTAGTGGACTAGGACTAGCGGGAGTAGCAGATACGCAGTATTTT,CASGLGLAGVADTQYF
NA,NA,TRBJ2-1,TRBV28,TGTGCCAGCAGTTTTGGTTTTGGGGGGGCCTATGAGCAGTTCTTC,CASSFGFGGAYEQFF
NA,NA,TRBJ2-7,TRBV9,TGTGCCAGCAGCCCCCGTCCCACGGCCCACGAGCAGTACTTC,CASSPRPTAHEQYF
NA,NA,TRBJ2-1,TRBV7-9,TGTGCCAGCAGCTCGATAAACTATGGACATCTGCAGTTCTTC,CASSSINYGHLQFF